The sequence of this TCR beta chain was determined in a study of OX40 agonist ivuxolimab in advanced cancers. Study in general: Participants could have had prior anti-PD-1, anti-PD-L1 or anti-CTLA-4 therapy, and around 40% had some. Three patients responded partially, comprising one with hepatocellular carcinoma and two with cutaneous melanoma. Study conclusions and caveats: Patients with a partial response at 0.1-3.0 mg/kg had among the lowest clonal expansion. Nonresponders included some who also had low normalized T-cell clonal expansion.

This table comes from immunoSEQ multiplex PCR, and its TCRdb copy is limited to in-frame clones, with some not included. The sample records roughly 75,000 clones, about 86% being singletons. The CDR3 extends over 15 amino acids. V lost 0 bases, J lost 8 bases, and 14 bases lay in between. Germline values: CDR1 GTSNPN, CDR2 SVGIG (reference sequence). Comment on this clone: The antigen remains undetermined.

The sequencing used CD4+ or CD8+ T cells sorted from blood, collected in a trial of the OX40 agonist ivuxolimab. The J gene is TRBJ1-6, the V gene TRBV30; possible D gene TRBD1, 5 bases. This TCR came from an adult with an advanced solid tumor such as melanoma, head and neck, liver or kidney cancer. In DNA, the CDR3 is TGTGCCTGGAGTGTCGAAGGGGCGCTTCATTCACCCCTCCACTTT. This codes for CAWSVEGALHSPLHF.